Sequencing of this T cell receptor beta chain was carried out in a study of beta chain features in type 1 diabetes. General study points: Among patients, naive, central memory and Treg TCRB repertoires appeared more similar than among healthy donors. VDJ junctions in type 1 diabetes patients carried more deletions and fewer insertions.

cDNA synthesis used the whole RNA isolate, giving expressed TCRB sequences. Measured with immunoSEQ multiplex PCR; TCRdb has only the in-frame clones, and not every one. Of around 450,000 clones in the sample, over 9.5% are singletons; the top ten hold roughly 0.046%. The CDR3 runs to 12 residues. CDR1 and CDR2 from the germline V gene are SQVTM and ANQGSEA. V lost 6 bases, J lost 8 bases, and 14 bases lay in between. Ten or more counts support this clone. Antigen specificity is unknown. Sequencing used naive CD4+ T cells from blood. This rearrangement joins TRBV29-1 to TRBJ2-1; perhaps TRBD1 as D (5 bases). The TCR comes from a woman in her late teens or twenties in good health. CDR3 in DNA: TGCAGCGTCGACCCAGGGTGGGATGAGCAGTTCTTC. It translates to CSVDPGWDEQFF.